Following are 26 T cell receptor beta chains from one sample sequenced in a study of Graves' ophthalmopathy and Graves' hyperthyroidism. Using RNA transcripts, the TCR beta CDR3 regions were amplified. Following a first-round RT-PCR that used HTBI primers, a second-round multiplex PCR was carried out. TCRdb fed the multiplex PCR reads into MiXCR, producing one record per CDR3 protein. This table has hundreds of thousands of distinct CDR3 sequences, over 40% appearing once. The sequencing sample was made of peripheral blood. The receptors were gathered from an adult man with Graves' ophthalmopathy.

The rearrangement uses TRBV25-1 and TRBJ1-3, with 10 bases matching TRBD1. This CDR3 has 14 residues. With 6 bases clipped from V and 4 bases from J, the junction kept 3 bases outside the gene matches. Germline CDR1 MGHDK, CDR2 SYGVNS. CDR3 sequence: CASSGQGGGNTIYF. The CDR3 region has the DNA TGTGCCAGCAGCGGACAGGGGGGGGGAAACACCATATATTTT.

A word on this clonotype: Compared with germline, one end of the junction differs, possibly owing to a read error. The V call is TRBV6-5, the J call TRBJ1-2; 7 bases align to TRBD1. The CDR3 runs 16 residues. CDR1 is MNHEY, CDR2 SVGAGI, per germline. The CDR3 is CASSYSKTGRNYGHTF. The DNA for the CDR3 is TGTGCCAGCAGTTACTCGAAGACAGGGCGGAACTATGGCCACACCTTC.

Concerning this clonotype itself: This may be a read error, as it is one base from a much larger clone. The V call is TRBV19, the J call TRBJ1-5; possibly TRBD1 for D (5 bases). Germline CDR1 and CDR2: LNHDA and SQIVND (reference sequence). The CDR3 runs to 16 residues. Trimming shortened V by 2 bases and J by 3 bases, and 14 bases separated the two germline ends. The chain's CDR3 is CASSISIGADNQPQHF. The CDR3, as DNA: TGTGCCAGTAGTATATCAATAGGGGCAGACAATCAGCCCCAGCATTTT.

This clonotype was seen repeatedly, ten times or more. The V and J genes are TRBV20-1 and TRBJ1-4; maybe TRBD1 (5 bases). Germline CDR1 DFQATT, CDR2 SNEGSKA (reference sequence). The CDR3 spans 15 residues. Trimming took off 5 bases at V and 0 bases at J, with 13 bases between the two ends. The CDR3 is CSALRGVATNEKLFF. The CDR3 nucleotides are TGCAGTGCTTTAAGGGGAGTTGCAACTAATGAAAAACTGTTTTTT.

The CDR3 region is CASALGAGGLYEQYF. As DNA, the CDR3 is TGTGCCAGCGCACTTGGGGCAGGGGGCCTGTACGAGCAGTACTTC. The chain has TRBV3-1 and TRBJ2-7; TRBD1 aligns across 8 bases. In germline, CDR1 is LGHDT, CDR2 YNNKEL (reference sequence). The junction had 13 bases not matched to a gene; V was cut back by 8 bases and J by 4 bases. The CDR3 runs to 15 residues.

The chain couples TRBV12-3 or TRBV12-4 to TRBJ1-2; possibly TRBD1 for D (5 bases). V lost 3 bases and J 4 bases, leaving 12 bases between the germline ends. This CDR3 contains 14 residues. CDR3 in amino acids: CASSFPGQSYGYTF. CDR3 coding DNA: TGTGCCAGCAGTTTCCCAGGGCAGAGCTATGGCTACACCTTC.

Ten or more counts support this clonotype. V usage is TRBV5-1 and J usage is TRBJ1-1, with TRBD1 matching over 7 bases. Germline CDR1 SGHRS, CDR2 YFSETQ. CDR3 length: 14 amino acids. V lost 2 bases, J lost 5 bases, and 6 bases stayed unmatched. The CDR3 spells CASSFGTERTEAFF. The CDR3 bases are TGCGCCAGCAGCTTCGGGACAGAAAGGACTGAAGCTTTCTTT. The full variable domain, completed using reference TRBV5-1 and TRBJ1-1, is KAGVTQTPRYLIKTRGQQVTLSCSPISGHRSVSWYQQTPGQGLQFLFEYFSETQRNKGNFPGRFSGRQFSNSRSEMNVSTLELGDSALYLCASSFGTERTEAFFGQGTRLTVV.

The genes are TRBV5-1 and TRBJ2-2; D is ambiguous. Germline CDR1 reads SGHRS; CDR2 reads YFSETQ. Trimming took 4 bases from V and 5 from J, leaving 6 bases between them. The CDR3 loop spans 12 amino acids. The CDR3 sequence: CASSEETGELFF. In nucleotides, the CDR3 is TGCGCCAGCAGCGAAGAGACCGGGGAGCTGTTTTTT.

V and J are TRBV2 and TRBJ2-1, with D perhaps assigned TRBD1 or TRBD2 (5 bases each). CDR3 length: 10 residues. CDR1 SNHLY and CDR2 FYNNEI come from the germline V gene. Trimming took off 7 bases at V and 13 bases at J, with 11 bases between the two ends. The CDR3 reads CASIEGRQFF. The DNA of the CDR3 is TGTGCCAGCATAGAGGGACGCCAGTTCTTC.

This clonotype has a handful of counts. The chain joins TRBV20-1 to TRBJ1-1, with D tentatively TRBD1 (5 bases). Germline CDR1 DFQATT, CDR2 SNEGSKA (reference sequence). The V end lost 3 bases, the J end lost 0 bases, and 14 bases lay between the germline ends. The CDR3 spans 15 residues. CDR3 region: CSASGTALMNTEAFF. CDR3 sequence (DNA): TGCAGTGCTAGCGGGACGGCCCTCATGAACACTGAAGCTTTCTTT.

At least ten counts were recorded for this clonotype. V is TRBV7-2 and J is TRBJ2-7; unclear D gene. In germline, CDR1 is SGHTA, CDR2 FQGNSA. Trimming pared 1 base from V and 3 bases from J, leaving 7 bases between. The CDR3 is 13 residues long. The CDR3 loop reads CASSLVVYYEQYF. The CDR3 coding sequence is TGTGCCAGCAGCTTAGTTGTGTACTACGAGCAGTACTTC. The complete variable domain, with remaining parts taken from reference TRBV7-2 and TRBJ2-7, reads GAGVSQSPSNKVTEKGKDVELRCDPISGHTALYWYRQSLGQGLEFLIYFQGNSAPDKSGLPSDRFSAERTGGSVSTLTIQRTQQEDSAVYLCASSLVVYYEQYFGPGTRLTVT.

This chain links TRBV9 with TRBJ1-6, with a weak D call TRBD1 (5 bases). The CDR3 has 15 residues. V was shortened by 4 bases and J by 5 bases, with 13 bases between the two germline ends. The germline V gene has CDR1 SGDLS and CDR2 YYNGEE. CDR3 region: CASSTQGGDNSPLHF. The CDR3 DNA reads TGTGCCAGCAGCACCCAGGGAGGAGATAATTCACCCCTCCACTTT.

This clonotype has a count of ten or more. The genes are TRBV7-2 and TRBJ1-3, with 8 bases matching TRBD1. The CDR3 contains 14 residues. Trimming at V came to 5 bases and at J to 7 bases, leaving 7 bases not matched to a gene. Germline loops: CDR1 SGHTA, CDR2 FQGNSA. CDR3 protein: CASSLGQGLNTIYF. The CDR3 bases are TGTGCCAGCAGCCTCGGACAGGGTTTGAACACCATATATTTT.

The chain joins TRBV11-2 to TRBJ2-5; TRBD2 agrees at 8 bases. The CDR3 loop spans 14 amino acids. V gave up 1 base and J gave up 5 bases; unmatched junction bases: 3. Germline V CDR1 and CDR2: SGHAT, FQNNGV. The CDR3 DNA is TGTGCCAGCAGCTTAGGTCGGGAGGGGGAGACCCAGTACTTC. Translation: CASSLGREGETQYF.

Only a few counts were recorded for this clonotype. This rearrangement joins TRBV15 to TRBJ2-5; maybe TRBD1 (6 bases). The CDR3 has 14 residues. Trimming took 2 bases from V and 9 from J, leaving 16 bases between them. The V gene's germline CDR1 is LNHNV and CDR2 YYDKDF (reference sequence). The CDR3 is CATSRRGTNQPQYF. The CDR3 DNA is TGTGCCACCAGCAGAAGGGGGACAAATCAGCCCCAGTACTTC.

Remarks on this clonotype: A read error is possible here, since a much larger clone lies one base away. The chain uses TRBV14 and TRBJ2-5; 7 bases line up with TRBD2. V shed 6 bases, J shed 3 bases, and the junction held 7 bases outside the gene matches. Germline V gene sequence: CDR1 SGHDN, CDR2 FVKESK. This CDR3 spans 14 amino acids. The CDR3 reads CASSNPLAEETQYF. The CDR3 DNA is TGTGCCAGCAGTAACCCTCTAGCGGAAGAGACCCAGTACTTC.

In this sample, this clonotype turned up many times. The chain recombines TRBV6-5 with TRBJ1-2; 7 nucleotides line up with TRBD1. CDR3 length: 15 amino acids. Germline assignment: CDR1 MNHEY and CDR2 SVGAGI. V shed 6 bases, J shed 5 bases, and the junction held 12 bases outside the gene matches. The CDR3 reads CASRPGTAQGYGYTF. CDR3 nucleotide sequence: TGTGCCAGCAGGCCCGGGACAGCCCAGGGGTATGGCTACACCTTC.

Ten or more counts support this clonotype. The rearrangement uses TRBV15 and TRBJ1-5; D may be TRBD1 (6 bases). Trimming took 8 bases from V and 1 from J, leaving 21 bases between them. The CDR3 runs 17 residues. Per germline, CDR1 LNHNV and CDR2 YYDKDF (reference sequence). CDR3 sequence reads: CATSKGRGYESNQPQHF. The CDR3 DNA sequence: TGTGCCACCTCCAAGGGCAGGGGTTACGAGAGCAATCAGCCCCAGCATTTT.

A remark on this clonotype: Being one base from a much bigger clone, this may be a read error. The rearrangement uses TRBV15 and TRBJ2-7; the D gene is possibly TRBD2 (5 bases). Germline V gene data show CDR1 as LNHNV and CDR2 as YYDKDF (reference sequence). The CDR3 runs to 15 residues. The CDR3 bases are TGTGCCACCAGCAGAGGAGGGAGTAGCTCCGACGAGCAGTACTTC. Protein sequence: CATSRGGSSSDEQYF.

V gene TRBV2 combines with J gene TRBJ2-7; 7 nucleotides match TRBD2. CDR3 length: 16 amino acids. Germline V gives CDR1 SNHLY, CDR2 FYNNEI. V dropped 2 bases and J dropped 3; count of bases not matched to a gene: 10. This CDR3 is CASSETGPGGIYEQYF. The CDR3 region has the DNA TGTGCCAGCAGTGAAACCGGACCGGGGGGTATCTACGAGCAGTACTTC. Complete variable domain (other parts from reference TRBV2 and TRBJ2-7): EPEVTQTPSHQVTQMGQEVILRCVPISNHLYFYWYRQILGQKVEFLVSFYNNEISEKSEIFDDQFSVERPDGSNFTLKIRSTKLEDSAMYFCASSETGPGGIYEQYFGPGTRLTVT.

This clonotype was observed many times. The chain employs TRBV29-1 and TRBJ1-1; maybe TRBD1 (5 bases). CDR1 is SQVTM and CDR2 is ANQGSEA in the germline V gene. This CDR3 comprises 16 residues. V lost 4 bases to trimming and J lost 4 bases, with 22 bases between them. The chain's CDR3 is CSVGGGARGLGTEAFF. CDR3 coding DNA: TGCAGCGTTGGGGGGGGTGCGAGAGGGTTGGGCACTGAAGCTTTCTTT.

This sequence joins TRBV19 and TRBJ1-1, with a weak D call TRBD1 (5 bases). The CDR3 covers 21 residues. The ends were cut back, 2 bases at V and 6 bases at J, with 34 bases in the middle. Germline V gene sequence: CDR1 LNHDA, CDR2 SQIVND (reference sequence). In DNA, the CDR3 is TGTGCCAGTAGTATATTTTCCAGCCCCCACCAGGACACCTCCCGTTCGGCTGAAGCTTTCTTT. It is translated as CASSIFSSPHQDTSRSAEAFF.

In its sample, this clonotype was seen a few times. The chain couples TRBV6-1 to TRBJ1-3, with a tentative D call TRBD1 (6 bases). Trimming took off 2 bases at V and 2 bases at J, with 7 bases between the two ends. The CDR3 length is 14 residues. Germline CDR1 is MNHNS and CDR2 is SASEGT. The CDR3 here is CASSERGPGNTIYF. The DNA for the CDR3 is TGTGCCAGCAGTGAACGGGGGCCTGGAAACACCATATATTTT.

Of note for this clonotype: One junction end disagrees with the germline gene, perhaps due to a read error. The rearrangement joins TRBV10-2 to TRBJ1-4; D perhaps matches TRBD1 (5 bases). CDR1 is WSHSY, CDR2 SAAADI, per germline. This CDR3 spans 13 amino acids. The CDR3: CASSGAPRGELFF. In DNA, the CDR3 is TGTGCCAGCAGCGGGGCCCCGCGGGGCGAACTGTTTTTT.

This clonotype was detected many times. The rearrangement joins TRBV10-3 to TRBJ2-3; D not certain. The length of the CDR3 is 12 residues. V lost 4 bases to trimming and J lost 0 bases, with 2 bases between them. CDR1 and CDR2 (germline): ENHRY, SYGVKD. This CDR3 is CAISASTDTQYF. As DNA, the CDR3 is TGTGCCATCAGTGCTAGCACAGATACGCAGTATTTT.

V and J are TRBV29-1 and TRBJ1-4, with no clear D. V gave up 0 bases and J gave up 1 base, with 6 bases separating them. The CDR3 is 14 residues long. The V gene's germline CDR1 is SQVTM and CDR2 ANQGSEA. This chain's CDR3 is CSVEEAGTNEKLFF. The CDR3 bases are TGCAGCGTTGAAGAAGCAGGAACTAATGAAAAACTGTTTTTT.